This T cell receptor beta chain originates from a study of blood T cell repertoires in COVID-19. Whole-study context: The analysed material was cDNA or gDNA that came from T cells, B-cell-depleted T cells, or PBMCs.

Per the germline V gene, CDR1 is SGDLS and CDR2 is YYNGEE. CDR3 length: 14 amino acids. V shed 3 bases and J shed 1 base, with 10 bases lying between them. Per the original data handling: Reference gene primer amplification yielded estimated nucleated cell counts. TCRdb keeps only in-frame clones here, not all; method: immunoSEQ multiplex PCR. The V and J calls and clone size are taken from that table; D and trimming were inferred from the DNA. The table records some 240,000 clones, around 81% of them present only once. This TCR was recovered from a woman in her seventies with acute or convalescent COVID-19. V is TRBV9 and J is TRBJ1-1; no definite D call. The material sequenced was peripheral blood. CDR3 DNA: TGTGCCAGCAGCGCCCTGACGGGGAACACTGAAGCTTTCTTT. This sequence encodes CASSALTGNTEAFF. The variable domain in full, completed from reference TRBV9 and TRBJ1-1, reads DSGVTQTPKHLITATGQRVTLRCSPRSGDLSVYWYQQSLDQGLQFLIQYYNGEERAKGNILERFSAQQFPDLHSELNLSSLELGDSALYFCASSALTGNTEAFFGQGTRLTVV.